This TCR beta chain appears in the sequencing data of a study of blood T cell repertoires in COVID-19. Study details: Sites across the United States, Italy and Spain contributed samples from acute and convalescent COVID-19.

Grouping used clinical history reported by participants in a survey and questionnaire. In Cohort 3, a recovered donor had either two negative PCRs, clearance, or symptom resolution. Repertoires were generated with immunoSEQ multiplex PCR, while TCRdb's copy carries only in-frame clones and drops some. The data show about 130,000 clones, with roughly four fifths seen just once and approximately 20% held by the top ten. The CDR3 consists of 15 residues. The V and J ends lost 3 bases and 3 bases, in that order; junction bases with no gene match: 8. Germline CDR1 reads LNHDA; CDR2 reads SQIVND (reference sequence).

This clonotype was sampled from a man aged 25-40 years who had recovered from COVID-19. The V call is TRBV19, the J call TRBJ2-7; 7 nucleotides align to TRBD2. The source material was PBMCs or T cells enriched from blood (not recorded which). Here the CDR3 reads CASSMTASGHYEQYF. CDR3 nucleotides: TGTGCCAGTAGTATGACGGCTAGCGGCCACTACGAGCAGTACTTC.